This T cell receptor (beta chain) was identified during a study of long-term antiretroviral therapy in people with HIV. As for the study in general: The oldest specimens predate the 2015 immediate-ART recommendation by about a decade.

This clone qualifies as medium-sized. Its antigen remains unidentified. Each donor provided at least one pre-ART PBMC sample and at least two post-ART PBMC samples. Cryopreserved PBMC, at roughly 0.85-11 million per sample, were present before DNA extraction. Study observations and caveats: Patients on ART gained diversity, which nonetheless stayed below transplant donor controls.

This CDR3 contains 19 residues. V dropped 4 bases and J dropped 5; count of bases not matched to a gene: 11. Germline CDR1 is KGHSH and CDR2 is LQKENI. immunoSEQ v3.0 was run at survey level. Produced via immunoSEQ multiplex PCR; TCRdb's table is partial and in-frame only. The repertoire holds 8,500 to 9,500 clones, with about 80% as singletons. The genes are TRBV18 and TRBJ2-1; 16 nucleotides agree with TRBD2. The sequence was obtained from a man younger than 45 with HIV. Sequencing was performed on unsorted PBMCs, taken 0.4 years before starting antiretroviral therapy. The CDR3 here is CASSRTPGLAGGPDNEQFF. CDR3 in DNA: TGTGCCAGCTCACGGACTCCGGGACTAGCGGGGGGGCCGGACAATGAGCAGTTCTTC.